Shown below are 19 T cell receptor beta chains from a single sample sequenced in a study of blood T cell repertoires in COVID-19. Method: immunoSEQ multiplex PCR; TCRdb's copy keeps in-frame clones and lacks some. The sample lists more than 300,000 clones; 83% were seen once. The sequencing sample was made of PBMCs or T cells enriched from blood (not recorded which). All receptors derive from a woman in her forties or fifties who had recovered from COVID-19.

This clone was counted a single time. The genes are TRBV30 and TRBJ2-6, with D perhaps matching TRBD1 (6 bases). Trimming took 0 bases from V and 2 from J, leaving 20 bases between them. Germline lookup yields CDR1 GTSNPN and CDR2 SVGIG (reference sequence). The CDR3 length is 19 residues. The DNA for the CDR3 is TGTGCCTGGAGTGTAATCCGGACAGCGCATGGGGCTGGGGCCAACGTCCTGACTTTC. Translation: CAWSVIRTAHGAGANVLTF.

The V call is TRBV12-3 or TRBV12-4, the J call TRBJ2-5; D not resolved. The CDR3 runs to 13 residues. Trimming stripped 3 bases from V and 0 bases from J, with 5 bases between. The CDR3 region is CASSLWHQETQYF. For the CDR3, the DNA is TGTGCCAGCAGTTTGTGGCACCAAGAGACCCAGTACTTC.

The J gene is TRBJ2-2, the V gene TRBV28; 13 nucleotides align to TRBD2. V lost 5 bases, J lost 5 bases, and 5 bases stayed unmatched. CDR3 length: 16 amino acids. The V gene's germline CDR1 is MDHEN and CDR2 SYDVKM. CDR3 region: CASSGLAGVRTGELFF. The CDR3, as DNA: TGTGCCAGCAGTGGACTAGCGGGAGTGAGAACCGGGGAGCTGTTTTTT. Full variable domain (rest looked up from reference TRBV28 and TRBJ2-2): DVKVTQSSRYLVKRTGEKVFLECVQDMDHENMFWYRQDPGLGLRLIYFSYDVKMKEKGDIPEGYSVSREKKERFSLILESASTNQTSMYLCASSGLAGVRTGELFFGEGSRLTVL.

Points on this clone: Sequence at one end of the junction differs from germline and may be a read error. V usage is TRBV12-3 or TRBV12-4 and J usage is TRBJ1-5; no definite D call. CDR3 length: 13 amino acids. This CDR3 is CASRVAAAPLADF. In nucleotides, the CDR3 is TGTGCCAGCAGAGTCGCCGCGGCCCCCCTCGCCGATTTT.

The V call is TRBV21-1, the J call TRBJ1-1; TRBD1 is taken as the D call from the table, unchecked against the DNA. TRBV21-1 is deemed a pseudogene. The CDR3 is 16 residues long. CDR3 residues: CASSRSWTGGKTEAFF. The DNA for the CDR3 is TGTGCCAGCAGCAGATCCTGGACAGGGGGAAAAACTGAAGCTTTCTTT.

J is TRBJ2-5 and V is TRBV18; D uncertain. This CDR3 has 13 residues. Germline V gives CDR1 KGHSH, CDR2 LQKENI. V was trimmed by 4 bases and J by 10 bases, leaving 16 bases between them. This CDR3 is CASSQNPDADQYF. As DNA, the CDR3 is TGTGCCAGCTCACAGAATCCAGACGCGGACCAGTACTTC.

Comment on this clone: Distinct nucleotide sequences in the sample also encode this CDR3. The chain is built from TRBV30 and TRBJ1-4; maybe TRBD1 (5 bases). The V end lost 2 bases, the J end lost 5 bases, and 9 bases lay between the germline ends. The CDR3 has 13 amino acids. Germline CDR1 reads GTSNPN; CDR2 reads SVGIG (reference sequence). The DNA of the CDR3 is TGTGCCTGGAGTAGGAGGGGCAATGAAAAACTGTTTTTT. It encodes CAWSRRGNEKLFF.

The chain couples TRBV29-1 to TRBJ1-4; TRBD1 matches 7 bases. This CDR3 is 15 amino acids long. Germline loops: CDR1 SQVTM, CDR2 ANQGSEA. The V gene end was trimmed by 2 bases and the J gene end by 8 bases; junction bases not matched to a gene: 11. The DNA of the CDR3 is TGCAGCGTTGAAAGGTACAGGGGCGGGCAAGAAAAACTGTTTTTT. Translated: CSVERYRGGQEKLFF.

V and J are TRBV18 and TRBJ2-3; a possible D gene is TRBD2 (6 bases). Per germline, CDR1 KGHSH and CDR2 LQKENI. This CDR3 is built from 15 residues. V lost 3 bases and J lost 0, with 10 bases in between. CDR3 in amino acids: CASSPSAGSTDTQYF. The CDR3, as DNA: TGTGCCAGCTCACCCTCCGCGGGAAGCACAGATACGCAGTATTTT.

The rearrangement uses TRBV19 and TRBJ2-2; the D gene is possibly TRBD2 (6 bases). The CDR3 extends over 14 amino acids. V lost 6 bases to trimming and J lost 5 bases, with 13 bases between them. Germline assignment: CDR1 LNHDA and CDR2 SQIVND (reference sequence). The CDR3 DNA reads as TGTGCCAGTAGACGGGGGTTCGGAACCGGGGAGCTGTTTTTT. Protein: CASRRGFGTGELFF.

This clone occurred a few times. This chain connects TRBV5-5 to TRBJ1-4; D may be TRBD1 (5 bases). This CDR3 has 15 amino acids. V lost 3 bases to trimming and J lost 3 bases, with 12 bases between them. Germline V lookup: CDR1 SGHKS, CDR2 YYEKEE (reference sequence). The CDR3 DNA follows: TGTGCCAGCAGCTCCCAGGGTTCGTCTAATGAAAAACTGTTTTTT. Its protein product is CASSSQGSSNEKLFF.

The V call is TRBV28, the J call TRBJ2-5, with D perhaps matching TRBD1 (5 bases). Germline CDR1 reads MDHEN; CDR2 reads SYDVKM. V was cut by 2 bases and J by 4 bases, with 14 bases left in between. This CDR3 is built from 15 residues. The CDR3, as DNA: TGTGCCAGCAGTTTAATCGGGCAGGGAAGAGAGACCCAGTACTTC. Its translation: CASSLIGQGRETQYF.

The chain links TRBV19 to TRBJ2-1, with D unresolved. There are 12 residues in the CDR3. V gave up 7 bases and J gave up 2 bases, with 6 bases separating them. CDR1 LNHDA and CDR2 SQIVND come from the germline V gene (reference sequence). Written as DNA, the CDR3 is TGTGCCAGTACCTCTACCTACAATGAGCAGTTCTTC. Protein product: CASTSTYNEQFF.

The chain uses TRBV28 and TRBJ1-1, with D possibly matching TRBD1 (5 bases). Germline CDR1 is MDHEN and CDR2 is SYDVKM. There are 14 residues in the CDR3. Between the trimmed V and J ends, which lost 3 bases and 3 bases, there was a span of 11 bases. The CDR3 spells CASSFSGADTEAFF. In DNA form, the CDR3 reads TGTGCCAGCAGTTTTTCTGGGGCCGACACTGAAGCTTTCTTT.

The rearrangement links TRBV3-1 (or the pseudogene TRBV3-2) to TRBJ1-2; 8 nucleotides align to TRBD1. CDR3 size: 13 residues. V lost 0 bases, J lost 7 bases, and 1 base stayed unmatched. Germline CDR1 LGHDT, CDR2 YNNKEL (reference sequence). CDR3 in DNA: TGTGCCAGCAGCCAAGACCAGGGGGCTGGCTACACCTTC. Protein sequence: CASSQDQGAGYTF.

The rearrangement joins TRBV3-1 (or the pseudogene TRBV3-2) to TRBJ1-1; D is unclear. Germline-derived CDR1 and CDR2 are LGHDT and YNNKEL (reference sequence). This CDR3 region has 14 residues. Trimming removed 7 bases from V and 0 bases from J, with 12 bases in between. CDR3 in amino acids: CASNKRGLNTEAFF. In nucleotides, the CDR3 is TGTGCCAGCAACAAGCGCGGGTTGAACACTGAAGCTTTCTTT.

V is TRBV6-1 and J is TRBJ2-7, with D perhaps TRBD1 (5 bases). CDR1 is MNHNS and CDR2 is SASEGT in the germline V gene. Trimming removed 6 bases at V and 9 bases at J, with 18 bases between. This CDR3 has 13 amino acids. CDR3 region: CASSPRQGERQYF. As DNA, the CDR3 is TGTGCCAGCAGCCCCCGGCAGGGTGAACGGCAGTACTTC.

The CDR3 here is CASSQDPDRVGTGELFF. CDR3 sequence (DNA): TGCGCCAGCAGCCAAGATCCCGACAGGGTAGGCACCGGGGAGCTGTTTTTT. The V call is TRBV4-3, the J call TRBJ2-2; 7 positions match TRBD1. CDR3 size: 17 residues. Per the germline V gene, CDR1 is LGHNA and CDR2 is YSLEER. V lost 0 bases to trimming and J lost 4 bases; unmatched junction nucleotides: 8.

The sample holds one count of this clone. The chain carries TRBV29-1 and TRBJ2-1; D is perhaps TRBD1 (6 bases). The CDR3 is made up of 13 amino acids. The germline V gene encodes CDR1 SQVTM and CDR2 ANQGSEA. The V gene lost 0 bases and the J gene lost 8 bases, with 11 bases spanning the gap. This CDR3 reads CSVEDRGNHEQFF. DNA for the CDR3: TGCAGCGTTGAAGACAGGGGAAATCATGAGCAGTTCTTC.